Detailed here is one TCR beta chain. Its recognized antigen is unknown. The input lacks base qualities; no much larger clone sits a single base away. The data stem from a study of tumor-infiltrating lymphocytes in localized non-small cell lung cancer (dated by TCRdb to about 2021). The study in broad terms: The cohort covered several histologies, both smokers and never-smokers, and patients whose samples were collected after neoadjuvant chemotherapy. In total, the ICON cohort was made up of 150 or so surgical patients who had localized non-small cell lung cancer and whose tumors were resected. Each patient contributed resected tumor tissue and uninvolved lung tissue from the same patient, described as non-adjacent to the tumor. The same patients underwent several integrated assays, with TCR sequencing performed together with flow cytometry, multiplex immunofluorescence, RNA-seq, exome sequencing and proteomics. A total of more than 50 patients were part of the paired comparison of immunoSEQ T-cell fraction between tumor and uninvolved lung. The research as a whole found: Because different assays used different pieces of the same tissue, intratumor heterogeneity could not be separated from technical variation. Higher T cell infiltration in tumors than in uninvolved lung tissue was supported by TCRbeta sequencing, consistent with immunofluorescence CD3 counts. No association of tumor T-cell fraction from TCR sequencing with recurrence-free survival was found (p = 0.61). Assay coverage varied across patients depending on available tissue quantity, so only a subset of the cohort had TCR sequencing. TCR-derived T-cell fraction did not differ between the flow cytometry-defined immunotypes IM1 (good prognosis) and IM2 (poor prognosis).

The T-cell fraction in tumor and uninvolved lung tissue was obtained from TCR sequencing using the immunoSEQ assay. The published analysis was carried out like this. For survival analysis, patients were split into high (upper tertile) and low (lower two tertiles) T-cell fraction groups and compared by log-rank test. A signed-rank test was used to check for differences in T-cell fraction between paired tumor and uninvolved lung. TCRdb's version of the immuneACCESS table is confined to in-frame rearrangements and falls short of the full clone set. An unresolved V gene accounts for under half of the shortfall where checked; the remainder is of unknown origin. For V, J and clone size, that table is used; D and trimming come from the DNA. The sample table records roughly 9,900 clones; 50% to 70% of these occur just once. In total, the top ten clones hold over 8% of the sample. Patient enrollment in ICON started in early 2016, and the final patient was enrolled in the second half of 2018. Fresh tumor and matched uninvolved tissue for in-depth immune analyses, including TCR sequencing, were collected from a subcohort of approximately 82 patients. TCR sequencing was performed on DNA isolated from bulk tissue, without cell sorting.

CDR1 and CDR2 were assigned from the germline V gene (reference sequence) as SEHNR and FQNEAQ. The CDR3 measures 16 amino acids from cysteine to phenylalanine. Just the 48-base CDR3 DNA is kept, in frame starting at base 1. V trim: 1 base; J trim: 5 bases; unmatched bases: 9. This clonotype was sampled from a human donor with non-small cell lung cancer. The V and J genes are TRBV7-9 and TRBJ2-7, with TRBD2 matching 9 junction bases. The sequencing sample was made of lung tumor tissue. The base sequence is TGTGCCAGCAGCTTAGACTTCGCGGGGGGGCGGCACGAGCAGTACTTC. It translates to CASSLDFAGGRHEQYF.